This is a list of T cell receptor beta chains from one sample in a study of shared clonotypes between healthy human individuals. Sequencing was performed with immunoSEQ multiplex PCR; in TCRdb, only in-frame clones are kept and a portion is missing. This table holds fewer than 1.4 million clones, around 78% found once. The sequenced material came from memory CD4+ T cells from PBMCs. The receptors stem from a young man in good health. Some clones in this sample may be carry-over from other donors' samples. Each CDR3 is given with its conserved first and last residue. The D gene is left open where the match is weak. Size values are once, few and many counts, or a class for expanded clones, and some rows have none.

D	size	V	J	DNA	CDR3
TRBD2	-	TRBV9	TRBJ2-1	TGTGCCAGCGGGCTAGCGGGGGGCAATGAGCAGTTCTTC	CASGLAGGNEQFF
-	-	TRBV28	TRBJ2-4	TGTGCCAGCAGTTTAAGAGGGGGAACAAACATTCAGTACTTC	CASSLRGGTNIQYF
TRBD2	-	TRBV6-1	TRBJ2-5	TGTGCCAGCAGTACCCCGGGAGGGCCCCACTTC	CASSTPGGPHF
-	few	TRBV28	TRBJ1-5	TGTGCCAGCAGTTTAGGAGGAACCCAGCCCCAGCATTTT	CASSLGGTQPQHF
TRBD2	-	TRBV4-2	TRBJ2-7	TGTGCCAGCAGCCAAGCCAGCGGGAGGGCGGGCCACGAGCAGTACTTC	CASSQASGRAGHEQYF
-	-	TRBV20-1	TRBJ2-1	TGCAGTGCTAGAAAGGGCATAGAGCAGTTCTTC	CSARKGIEQFF
-	many	TRBV5-5	TRBJ1-1	TGTGCCAGCAGCTTGTATGGAACCACTGAAGCTTTCTTT	CASSLYGTTEAFF
-	-	TRBV28	TRBJ1-5	TGTGCCAGCAACTCCCCATGGGGGAGTGTGGCGCCCCAGCATTTT	CASNSPWGSVAPQHF
TRBD1	-	TRBV7-2	TRBJ1-2	TGTGCCAGCAGCTTAGCAGGGGGCGACTATGGCTACACCTTC	CASSLAGGDYGYTF
TRBD1	-	TRBV6-5	TRBJ2-7	TGTGCCAGCAGCCGGACAGGGGGTCGGTACGAGCAGTACTTC	CASSRTGGRYEQYF
-	-	TRBV21-1	TRBJ1-5	TGTGCCAGCAGCAAACACGACAGGGGCGCTTATAGCAATCAGCCCCAGCATTTT	CASSKHDRGAYSNQPQHF
-	-	TRBV14	TRBJ1-4	TGTGCCAGCAGCCAAGACGGGGGTAGAAATGAAAAACTGTTTTTT	CASSQDGGRNEKLFF
-	-	TRBV7-2	TRBJ2-5	TGTGCCAGCAGCTTAGGTTTCCAAGAGACCCAGTACTTC	CASSLGFQETQYF
TRBD1	once	TRBV11-2	TRBJ1-2	TGTGCCAGCAGCTCGGGACAGGGGTATGGCTACACCTTC	CASSSGQGYGYTF
-	few	TRBV29-1	TRBJ2-7	TGCAGCGTTGTGTACTACGAGCAGTACTTC	CSVVYYEQYF
-	once	TRBV6-5	TRBJ1-6	TGTGCCAGCAGGCCCGCGACAGGTTATAATTCACCCCTCCACTTT	CASRPATGYNSPLHF
-	few	TRBV28	TRBJ1-1	TGTGCCAGCAATGAGGCGAACACTGAAGCTTTCTTT	CASNEANTEAFF
-	-	TRBV2	TRBJ2-7	TGTGCCACCTCTTACAGCTCCTACGAGCAGTACTTC	CATSYSSYEQYF
-	once	TRBV28	TRBJ2-5	TGTGCCAGCAGTTTAATCGGGCAGGGGGAGACCCAGTACTTC	CASSLIGQGETQYF
TRBD1	-	TRBV19	TRBJ2-7	TGTGCCAGTAGTATGGATCACAGGGGGACCTACGAGCAGTACTTC	CASSMDHRGTYEQYF
-	many	TRBV19	TRBJ2-2	TGTGCCACTGTAGGGGCGGCGCCCACCGGGGAGCTGTTTTTT	CATVGAAPTGELFF
-	-	TRBV7-3	TRBJ2-2	TGTGCCAGCAGCTTTGGTTCGACCGGGGAGCTGTTTTTT	CASSFGSTGELFF
TRBD1	-	TRBV5-1	TRBJ1-1	TGCGCCAGCAGCTTGAGACAGGGGGCCACTGAAGCTTTCTTT	CASSLRQGATEAFF
TRBD1	-	TRBV14	TRBJ1-2	TGTGCCAGCAGCCAAAGTTGGTCAGGGGGCGTCTACACCTTC	CASSQSWSGGVYTF